The 9 T cell receptor beta chains given below trace back to one sample, sequenced in a study of T cells in Graves' hyperthyroidism and ophthalmopathy (dated by TCRdb to about 2019). Receptor amplification or capture employed multiplex PCR. TCRdb shows the sequencer as Illumina HiSeq 2000. The TCR beta CDR3 regions were amplified from RNA transcripts. For the first round of RT-PCR on the TCR CDR3, the HTBI primer set was used together with the Qiagen OneStep RT-PCR kit. TCRdb passed the public sequencing reads through fastp at Q25 and MiXCR, retaining productive beta sequences. Every entry covers one CDR3 protein and lists the most common genes and DNA from its rows. This sample gives a few hundred thousand distinct CDR3 sequences in total; approximately 15% of them show up just once. Almost 6% of the sample is taken by the ten largest. The sequencing sample was made of blood. The receptor source for this set is a woman in her twenties or thirties with Graves' hyperthyroidism that later progressed to Graves' ophthalmopathy.

Note on this clonotype: With a much larger clone just one base away, this may be a read error. This chain connects TRBV9 to TRBJ2-7, with D uncertain. With 3 bases removed from V and 3 bases from J, the gap between germline ends came to 10 bases. Germline CDR1 SGDLS, CDR2 YYNGEE. The CDR3 contains 13 residues. The CDR3 loop reads CASSGPLSYEQYF. The CDR3 DNA is TGTGCCAGCAGCGGACCCCTCAGCTACGAGCAGTACTTC.

This clonotype has more than one count but fewer than ten. The chain has TRBV5-4 and TRBJ1-1; D remains unclear. Germline loops: CDR1 SGHNT, CDR2 YYREEE (reference sequence). The V gene lost 0 bases and the J gene lost 3 bases, with 6 bases spanning the gap. CDR3 length: 13 amino acids. CDR3 nucleotide sequence: TGTGCCAGCAGCTTGGCAACACACACTGAAGCTTTCTTT. This codes for CASSLATHTEAFF.

This clonotype was detected once. This may be a read error, as it is one base from a much larger clone. This chain links TRBV12-3 or TRBV12-4 with TRBJ2-7; D is possibly TRBD2 (5 bases). The length of the CDR3 is 13 residues. The CDR3: CGSSLARTYEQYF. In nucleotides, the CDR3 is TGTGGCAGCAGTTTAGCGCGGACCTACGAGCAGTACTTC.

This clonotype showed up many times. The chain uses TRBV7-2 and TRBJ1-5; 9 positions match TRBD1. Trimming at V came to 5 bases and at J to 3 bases, leaving 8 bases not matched to a gene. The CDR3 extends over 16 amino acids. Germline CDR1 reads SGHTA; CDR2 reads FQGNSA. CDR3 sequence reads: CASSLMGTGNNQPQHF. CDR3 nucleotides: TGTGCCAGCAGCCTCATGGGGACAGGGAACAATCAGCCCCAGCATTTT.

This clonotype was counted many times. The chain's CDR3 is CSAREAGRLNTEAFF. In nucleotides, the CDR3 is TGCAGTGCTAGAGAGGCGGGACGGTTGAACACTGAAGCTTTCTTT. The V gene is TRBV20-1, the J gene TRBJ1-1, with TRBD1 as a possible D gene (5 bases). Deletions cut 0 bases from V and 0 bases from J, with 11 bases between. Germline lookup yields CDR1 DFQATT and CDR2 SNEGSKA (reference sequence). This CDR3 region has 15 residues.

In its sample, this clonotype was seen a few times. The V call is TRBV28, the J call TRBJ2-5; D not certain. V lost 4 bases to trimming and J lost 1 base, with 10 bases between them. Germline V lookup: CDR1 MDHEN, CDR2 SYDVKM. This CDR3 is 14 amino acids long. The CDR3 nucleotides read TGTGCCAGCAGTTCAGTCGTAACCCAAGAGACCCAGTACTTC. Its protein is CASSSVVTQETQYF.

This clonotype was seen at least ten times. The J gene is TRBJ2-1, the V gene TRBV27; D not resolved. Germline CDR1 MNHEY, CDR2 SMNVEV (reference sequence). Trimming took 2 bases from V and 2 from J, leaving 7 bases between them. The length of the CDR3 is 14 residues. The CDR3 here is CASSLDPTYNEQFF. Here the CDR3 DNA reads TGTGCCAGCAGTTTAGACCCCACCTACAATGAGCAGTTCTTC.

This clonotype has just a few counts. The J gene is TRBJ2-1, the V gene TRBV20-1; TRBD2 is a possible D gene (5 bases). The CDR3 contains 15 residues. Germline V gives CDR1 DFQATT, CDR2 SNEGSKA (reference sequence). V was shortened by 1 base and J by 2 bases, with 12 bases between the two germline ends. The DNA of the CDR3 is TGCAGTGCTAGAGGCGTAGAGGGCGCCTACAATGAGCAGTTCTTC. It encodes CSARGVEGAYNEQFF.

This clonotype showed up many times. The rearrangement uses TRBV28 and TRBJ2-7, with 7 bases lining up with TRBD2. The CDR3 consists of 15 residues. V dropped 3 bases and J dropped 4; count of bases not matched to a gene: 9. Germline V CDR1 and CDR2: MDHEN, SYDVKM. The CDR3 here is CASSLEGGSPYEQYF. The CDR3 DNA reads as TGTGCCAGCAGTTTGGAGGGCGGGAGTCCGTACGAGCAGTACTTC.